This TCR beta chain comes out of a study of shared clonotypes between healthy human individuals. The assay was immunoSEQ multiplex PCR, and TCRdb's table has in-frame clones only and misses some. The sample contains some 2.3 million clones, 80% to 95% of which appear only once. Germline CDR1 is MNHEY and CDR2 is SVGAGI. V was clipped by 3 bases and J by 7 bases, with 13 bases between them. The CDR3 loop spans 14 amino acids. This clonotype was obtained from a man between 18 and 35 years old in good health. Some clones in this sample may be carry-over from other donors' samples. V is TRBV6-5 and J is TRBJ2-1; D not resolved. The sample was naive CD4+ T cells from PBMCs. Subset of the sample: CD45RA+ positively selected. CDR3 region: CASSYDTLENEQFF. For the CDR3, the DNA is TGTGCCAGCAGTTATGACACGTTGGAGAATGAGCAGTTCTTC.